This T cell receptor beta chain was sequenced for a study of blood T cell repertoires in COVID-19. The method was immunoSEQ multiplex PCR; TCRdb's version includes in-frame clones alone and lacks a portion of them. Of approximately 75,000 clones listed, over 75% were seen once; the top ten hold roughly 28%. This CDR3 is built from 14 residues. The germline gives CDR1 MNHEY, CDR2 SMNVEV (reference sequence). The V gene lost 0 bases and the J gene lost 4 bases, with 7 bases spanning the gap. Sequenced input: peripheral blood. This sequence originates from a man aged 45-60 years with acute or convalescent COVID-19. The V call is TRBV27, the J call TRBJ2-1, with D tentatively TRBD2 (6 bases). CDR3 amino acids: CASSLSEGYNEQFF. Written as DNA, the CDR3 is TGTGCCAGCAGTTTATCGGAGGGGTACAATGAGCAGTTCTTC.